Listed below are T cell receptor beta chains from one sample, sequenced in a study of blood T cell repertoires in COVID-19. Measured with immunoSEQ multiplex PCR; TCRdb has only the in-frame clones, and not every one. This table holds fewer than 350,000 clones, nearly 90% found once. The sample consisted of PBMCs or T cells enriched from blood (not recorded which). These receptors were taken from a woman under 30 with acute COVID-19. Both conserved end residues are part of each CDR3. Fields, in order: V gene, D gene, J gene, clone size, CDR3 protein, CDR3 DNA. D genes are given only for firm matches. Some rows have no size entry. The others give once, few or many, or a class for an expanded clone.

>TRBV20-1|TRBD2|TRBJ2-7|.
CSASLAGVPEQYF
TGCAGTGCTAGTTTAGCGGGAGTACCCGAGCAGTACTTC
>TRBV4-2|.|TRBJ2-2|.
CASSPGDFNTGELFF
TGTGCCAGCAGCCCCGGGGACTTCAACACCGGGGAGCTGTTTTTT
>TRBV19|.|TRBJ1-1|.
CASSMRRWRLNTEAFF
TGTGCCAGTAGTATGAGAAGGTGGCGGCTGAACACTGAAGCTTTCTTT
>TRBV7-9|.|TRBJ1-2|.
CASSLAENYGYTF
TGTGCCAGCAGCTTAGCAGAGAACTATGGCTACACCTTC
>TRBV19|TRBD1|TRBJ2-1|.
CASSLDRGSSYNEQFF
TGTGCCAGTAGTTTGGACAGGGGGAGCTCCTACAATGAGCAGTTCTTC
>TRBV10-1|.|TRBJ1-3|.
CASSGLRDTGNTIYF
TGCGCCAGCAGTGGGCTACGGGATACTGGAAACACCATATATTTT
>TRBV11-2|TRBD2|TRBJ2-7|once
CASSVGSGSLYEQYF
TGTGCCAGCAGCGTCGGTAGCGGGAGTCTCTACGAGCAGTACTTC
>TRBV4-1|.|TRBJ1-5|once
CASSQAHIAGQPQHF
TGCGCCAGCAGCCAAGCCCATATAGCTGGTCAGCCCCAGCATTTT
>TRBV14|.|TRBJ2-6|.
CASSQDLLQYAGANVLTF
TGTGCCAGCAGCCAAGATCTGTTACAGTATGCTGGGGCCAACGTCCTGACTTTC
>TRBV5-1|TRBD1|TRBJ1-2|.
CASSLGDRMGGYTF
TGCGCCAGCAGCTTGGGGGACAGGATGGGTGGCTACACCTTC
>TRBV4-1|.|TRBJ1-4|.
CASSQPRGKLFF
TGCGCCAGCAGCCAACCACGGGGAAAACTGTTTTTT
>TRBV14|TRBD1|TRBJ2-7|.
CASSPQGAVSYEQYF
TGTGCCAGCAGCCCACAGGGGGCAGTTTCCTACGAGCAGTACTTC
>TRBV27|TRBD2|TRBJ2-7|.
CASSPWTSRAYEQYF
TGTGCCAGCAGTCCATGGACTAGCAGAGCCTACGAGCAGTACTTC
>TRBV11-2|.|TRBJ2-1|.
CASSNRISYNEQFF
TGTGCCAGCAGCAACAGGATTTCCTACAATGAGCAGTTCTTC
>TRBV9|.|TRBJ1-1|.
CASSAGGRRMNTEAFF
TGTGCCAGCAGCGCTGGGGGCCGCCGCATGAACACTGAAGCTTTCTTT
>TRBV19|.|TRBJ2-1|.
CASSIVRGTHSGYNEQFF
TGTGCCAGTAGTATAGTCCGGGGGACTCATTCGGGATACAATGAGCAGTTCTTC
>TRBV27|.|TRBJ1-2|.
CASSPNWGDYGYTF
TGTGCCAGCAGTCCCAATTGGGGGGACTATGGCTACACCTTC
>TRBV19|.|TRBJ2-7|.
CATRQAGWSEQYF
TGTGCCACGCGCCAGGCAGGGTGGAGCGAGCAGTACTTC
>TRBV7-8|.|TRBJ1-5|.
CASSLAGGSNQPQHF
TGTGCCAGCAGCTTAGCGGGAGGATCCAATCAGCCCCAGCATTTT
>TRBV28|.|TRBJ1-3|.
CASSLAGSGNTIYF
TGTGCCAGCAGTTTAGCCGGTTCTGGAAACACCATATATTTT
>TRBV5-1|TRBD1|TRBJ1-6|.
CASSVGTGNSPLHF
TGCGCCAGCAGTGTAGGGACAGGGAACTCACCCCTCCACTTT
>TRBV18|TRBD1|TRBJ1-1|.
CASSPRTGEAFF
TGTGCCAGCTCCCCCCGGACAGGGGAAGCTTTCTTT
>TRBV4-3|.|TRBJ2-1|.
CASSYGSGAPYNEQFF
TGCGCCAGCAGCTACGGATCTGGGGCCCCCTACAATGAGCAGTTCTTC
>TRBV5-6|TRBD2|TRBJ2-1|.
CASSLELAGNEQFF
TGTGCCAGCAGCTTGGAGCTAGCGGGGAATGAGCAGTTCTTC
>TRBV6-1|.|TRBJ2-2|.
CASSEFGGPTGELFF
TGTGCCAGCAGTGAATTCGGGGGTCCCACCGGGGAGCTGTTTTTT
>TRBV19|TRBD2|TRBJ2-2|.
CASSPTSGRVWTGELFF
TGTGCCAGTAGTCCGACTAGCGGGAGAGTTTGGACCGGGGAGCTGTTTTTT
>TRBV7-3|TRBD2|TRBJ2-1|.
CASSELAGVGNEQFF
TGTGCCAGCAGCGAACTAGCGGGAGTTGGGAATGAGCAGTTCTTC
>TRBV7-2|TRBD2|TRBJ2-7|.
CATKSSGRPGEQYF
TGTGCCACCAAGTCTAGCGGGAGGCCAGGCGAGCAGTACTTC
>TRBV7-9|.|TRBJ1-1|.
CASSAVMWSEAFF
TGTGCCAGCTCAGCCGTGATGTGGAGTGAAGCTTTCTTT
>TRBV3-1/TRBV3-2|TRBD1|TRBJ1-5|once
CASSRQGNQPQHF
TGTGCCAGCAGCCGACAGGGGAATCAGCCCCAGCATTTT
>TRBV5-1|TRBD1|TRBJ2-7|once
CASKPQGASYEQYF
TGCGCCAGCAAGCCACAGGGGGCTTCCTACGAGCAGTACTTC
>TRBV3-1/TRBV3-2|.|TRBJ2-7|few
CASSPGIVYEQYF
TGTGCCAGCAGCCCCGGTATCGTTTACGAGCAGTACTTC
>TRBV28|TRBD1|TRBJ1-5|.
CASSISQGAGNQPQHF
TGTGCCAGCAGTATCAGCCAGGGGGCAGGAAATCAGCCCCAGCATTTT
>TRBV3-1/TRBV3-2|TRBD2|TRBJ2-3|.
CASTQTGTSGLFTDTQYF
TGTGCCAGCACCCAAACCGGGACTAGCGGGCTATTCACAGATACGCAGTATTTT
>TRBV4-1|TRBD1|TRBJ1-2|.
CASSQAGGDYGYTF
TGCGCCAGCAGCCAAGCAGGGGGCGACTATGGCTACACCTTC
>TRBV5-1|.|TRBJ2-1|.
CASMSGSLSYNEQFF
TGCGCCAGCATGAGCGGGTCACTCTCCTACAATGAGCAGTTCTTC
>TRBV10-3|TRBD2|TRBJ2-5|.
CAISEGTSALSGETQYF
TGTGCCATCAGTGAGGGGACTAGCGCCTTAAGTGGGGAGACCCAGTACTTC
>TRBV28|.|TRBJ1-1|.
CASQTARNTEAFF
TGTGCCAGCCAGACTGCTAGAAATACTGAAGCTTTCTTT
>TRBV7-9|TRBD1|TRBJ2-1|once
CASSHQPGQGYNEQFF
TGTGCCAGCAGTCATCAACCGGGACAGGGATACAATGAGCAGTTCTTC
>TRBV11-1|.|TRBJ2-2|few
CASSLEQSNTGELFF
TGTGCCAGCAGCTTAGAACAGTCGAACACCGGGGAGCTGTTTTTT
>TRBV5-1|.|TRBJ2-5|.
CASSLAGGQETQYF
TGCGCCAGCAGCTTGGCCGGAGGCCAAGAGACCCAGTACTTC
>TRBV6-4|TRBD2|TRBJ2-2|.
CASSDCLGEGTVATGELFF
TGTGCCAGCAGTGACTGTCTTGGGGAGGGGACGGTGGCCACCGGGGAGCTGTTTTTT